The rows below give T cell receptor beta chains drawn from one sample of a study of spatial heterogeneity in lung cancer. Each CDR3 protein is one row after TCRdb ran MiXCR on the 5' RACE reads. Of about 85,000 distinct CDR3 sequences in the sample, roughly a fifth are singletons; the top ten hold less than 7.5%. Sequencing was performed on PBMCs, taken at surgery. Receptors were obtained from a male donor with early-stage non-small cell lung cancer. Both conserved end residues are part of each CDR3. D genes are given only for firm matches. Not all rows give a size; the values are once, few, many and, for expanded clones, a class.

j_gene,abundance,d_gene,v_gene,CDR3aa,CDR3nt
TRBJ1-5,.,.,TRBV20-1,CSASPPREGNQPQHF,TGCAGTGCTAGTCCCCCGAGGGAGGGCAATCAGCCCCAGCATTTT
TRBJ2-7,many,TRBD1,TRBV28,CASSLPGTGSYEQYF,TGTGCCAGCAGTCTACCCGGGACAGGGTCCTACGAGCAGTACTTC
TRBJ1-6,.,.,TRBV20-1,CSASSGQARYNSPLHF,TGCAGTGCCAGCTCGGGGCAGGCCAGATATAATTCACCCCTCCACTTT
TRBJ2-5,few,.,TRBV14,CASSRIGIQETQYF,TGTGCCAGCAGCCGCATTGGGATCCAAGAGACCCAGTACTTC
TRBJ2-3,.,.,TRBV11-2,CASSFNDPSTDTQYF,TGTGCCAGCAGCTTTAACGATCCTAGCACAGATACGCAGTATTTT
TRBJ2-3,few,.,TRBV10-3,CAISEMGAKTDTQYF,TGTGCCATCAGTGAGATGGGGGCGAAGACAGATACGCAGTATTTT
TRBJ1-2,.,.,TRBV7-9,CASSNRTQANYGYTF,TGTGCCAGCAGCAATCGGACCCAAGCTAACTATGGCTACACCTTC
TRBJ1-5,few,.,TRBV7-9,CASSSGGSVDNQPQHF,TGTGCCAGCAGCTCGGGAGGGAGCGTTGACAATCAGCCCCAGCATTTT
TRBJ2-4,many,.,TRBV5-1,CASSVSRANIQYF,TGCGCCAGCAGCGTGAGCAGGGCAAACATTCAGTACTTC
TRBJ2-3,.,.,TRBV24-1,CATSDFLDTQYF,TGTGCCACCAGTGATTTTCTGGATACGCAGTATTTT
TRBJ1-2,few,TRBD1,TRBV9,CASSVEGAPGYTF,TGTGCCAGCAGCGTAGAGGGGGCACCTGGCTACACCTTC
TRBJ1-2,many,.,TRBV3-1,CASSQGDSYGYTF,TGTGCCAGCAGCCAAGGAGACAGCTATGGCTACACCTTC
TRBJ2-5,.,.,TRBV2,CASSVGQETQYF,TGTGCCAGCAGTGTAGGGCAAGAGACCCAGTACTTC
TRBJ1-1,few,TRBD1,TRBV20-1,CSAPPWDSNTEAFF,TGCAGTGCGCCCCCTTGGGACAGTAACACTGAAGCTTTCTTT
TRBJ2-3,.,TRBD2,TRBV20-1,CSARDTSVSTDTQYF,TGCAGTGCTAGAGATACTAGCGTCAGCACAGATACGCAGTATTTT
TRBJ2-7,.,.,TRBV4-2,CASSQEVRGEQYF,TGTGCCAGCAGCCAAGAGGTGCGAGGCGAGCAGTACTTC
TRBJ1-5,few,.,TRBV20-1,CSASAATGRQGPQHF,TGCAGTGCTAGCGCAGCGACAGGAAGGCAAGGGCCCCAGCATTTT
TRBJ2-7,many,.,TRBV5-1,CASSLDGGTRSYEQYF,TGCGCCAGCAGCTTGGACGGAGGGACTCGATCCTACGAGCAGTACTTC
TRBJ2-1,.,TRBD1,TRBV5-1,CASSSGQGAYNEQFF,TGCGCCAGCAGTTCCGGACAGGGGGCCTACAATGAGCAGTTCTTC
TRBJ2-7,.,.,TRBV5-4,CASSSYRAGPSYEQYF,TGTGCCAGCAGCTCATACAGGGCCGGACCTTCCTACGAGCAGTACTTC
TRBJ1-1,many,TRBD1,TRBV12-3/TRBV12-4,CASRRTGISTEAFF,TGTGCCAGCAGAAGGACAGGGATAAGCACTGAAGCTTTCTTT
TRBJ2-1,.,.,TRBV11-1,CACSLRTDPIYEQFF,TGTGCCTGCAGCCTCCGGACGGACCCTATCTATGAGCAGTTCTTC
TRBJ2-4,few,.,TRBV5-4,CASSLTFRGGEAKNIQYF,TGTGCCAGCAGCTTGACTTTCAGGGGCGGAGAAGCCAAAAACATTCAGTACTTC
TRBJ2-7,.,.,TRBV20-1,CSARTGTRSSYEQYF,TGCAGTGCTAGAACCGGGACAAGAAGCTCCTACGAGCAGTACTTC
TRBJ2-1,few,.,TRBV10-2,CASSDRVASLRNEQFF,TGCGCCAGCAGTGATCGGGTTGCTAGCCTGCGGAATGAGCAGTTCTTC
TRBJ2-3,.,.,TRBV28,CASSFRGSPTDTQYF,TGTGCCAGCAGTTTCCGGGGGAGTCCCACAGATACGCAGTATTTT
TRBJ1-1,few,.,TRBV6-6,CASTRNRENTEAFF,TGTGCCAGCACCAGAAACAGGGAGAACACTGAAGCTTTCTTT
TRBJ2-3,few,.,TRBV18,CASSPGKGTDTQYF,TGTGCCAGCTCACCAGGGAAGGGCACAGATACGCAGTATTTT
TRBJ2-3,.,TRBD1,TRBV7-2,CASSSIRDRVHTQYF,TGTGCCAGCAGCTCAATCCGGGACAGGGTTCATACGCAGTATTTT
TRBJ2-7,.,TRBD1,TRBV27,CASSWTGMAEQYF,TGTGCCAGCAGTTGGACAGGGATGGCCGAGCAGTACTTC
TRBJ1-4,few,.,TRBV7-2,CASSLTGATNEKLFF,TGTGCCAGCAGCTTGACAGGTGCAACTAATGAAAAACTGTTTTTT
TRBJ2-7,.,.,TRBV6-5,CASSSAWDAYEQYF,TGTGCCAGCAGTTCTGCTTGGGACGCCTACGAGCAGTACTTC
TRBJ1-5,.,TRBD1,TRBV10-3,CAISVDRGSSQPQHF,TGTGCCATCAGCGTGGACAGGGGATCATCACAGCCCCAGCATTTT
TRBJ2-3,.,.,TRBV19,CASSPGFTDTQYF,TGTGCCAGTAGCCCGGGATTCACAGATACGCAGTATTTT
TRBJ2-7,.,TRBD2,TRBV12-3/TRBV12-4,CASTTSGYEQYF,TGTGCCAGCACTACTAGCGGATACGAGCAGTACTTC
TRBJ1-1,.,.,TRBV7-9,CASSLQGHSTEAFF,TGTGCCAGCAGCTTGCAGGGCCATAGCACTGAAGCTTTCTTT
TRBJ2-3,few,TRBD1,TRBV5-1,CASWTGGTDTQYF,TGCGCCAGCTGGACAGGGGGCACAGATACGCAGTATTTT
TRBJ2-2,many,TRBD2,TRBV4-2,CASSQESSGGASGELFF,TGTGCCAGCAGCCAAGAGTCTAGCGGGGGTGCCTCCGGGGAGCTGTTTTTT
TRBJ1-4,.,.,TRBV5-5,CASGPTGVSEKLFF,TGTGCCAGCGGCCCGACAGGCGTTTCGGAAAAACTGTTTTTT
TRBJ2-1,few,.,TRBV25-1,CASRSLRSGEQFF,TGTGCCAGCAGGTCTCTTAGAAGCGGTGAGCAGTTCTTC
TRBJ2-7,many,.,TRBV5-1,CASSLGHGTYEQYF,TGCGCCAGCAGCTTGGGACACGGGACCTACGAGCAGTACTTC
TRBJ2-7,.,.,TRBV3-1,CASSVNSAPPSYEQYF,TGTGCCAGCAGCGTCAATAGCGCACCCCCCTCCTACGAGCAGTACTTC
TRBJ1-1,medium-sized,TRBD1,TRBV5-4,CASSQKNPGTGNTEAFF,TGTGCCAGCAGCCAAAAGAACCCCGGGACAGGCAACACTGAAGCTTTCTTT
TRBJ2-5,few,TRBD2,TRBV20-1,CSASRLAGGPGTQYF,TGCAGTGCTTCACGACTAGCGGGAGGGCCCGGGACCCAGTACTTC
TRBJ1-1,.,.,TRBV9,CASSIFDTVGVSEAFF,TGTGCCAGCAGCATCTTTGACACCGTGGGTGTCTCTGAAGCTTTCTTT
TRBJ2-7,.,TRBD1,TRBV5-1,CASSDDREGEQYF,TGCGCCAGCAGCGATGACAGGGAAGGCGAGCAGTACTTC
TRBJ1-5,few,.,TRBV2,CASGRDINQPQHF,TGTGCCAGCGGCCGGGACATCAATCAGCCCCAGCATTTT
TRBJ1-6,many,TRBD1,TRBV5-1,CASSSSPGQGYSPLHF,TGCGCCAGCAGCTCGAGCCCTGGACAGGGATATTCACCCCTCCACTTT
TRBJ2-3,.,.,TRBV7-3,CASSSFETGTDTQYF,TGTGCCAGCAGCTCCTTTGAGACAGGCACAGATACGCAGTATTTT
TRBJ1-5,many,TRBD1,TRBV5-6,CASSSGQEDQPQHF,TGTGCCAGCAGCTCGGGACAGGAGGATCAGCCCCAGCATTTT